This is a list of T cell receptor beta chains from one sample in a study of T cells in Graves' hyperthyroidism and ophthalmopathy. MiXCR was run by TCRdb on the multiplex PCR reads, yielding one entry per CDR3 protein. In the table there are more than 500,000 distinct CDR3 sequences, roughly 15% of which are singletons. Sequencing input: blood. The receptors stem from a middle-aged woman with Graves' ophthalmopathy. Each CDR3 is given with its conserved first and last residue. A D gene is named only where the DNA matches it firmly. A clone size is listed for some rows: how often the clone was seen (once, few, many), or a class if it is expanded.

many	TRBJ2-2	TRBV12-3/TRBV12-4	TRBD2	TGTGCCAGCGGACTAGCGGGAGTCAGCGGGGAGCTGTTTTTT	CASGLAGVSGELFF
many	TRBJ2-7	TRBV28	NA	TGTGCCAGCAGTCGGACCGATATTTACGAGCAGTACTTC	CASSRTDIYEQYF
NA	TRBJ2-7	TRBV6-2/TRBV6-3	NA	TGTGCCAGCAGTGCCCAGGTGGAGGGAGACGAGCAGTACTTC	CASSAQVEGDEQYF
NA	TRBJ2-2	TRBV9	TRBD1	TGTGCCAGCAGCGTCTCCATCGGACAGGCCACCGGGGAGCTGTTTTTT	CASSVSIGQATGELFF
many	TRBJ2-5	TRBV24-1	TRBD2	TGTGCCACCAGTGATGGGGGGGTAGAGACCCAGTACTTC	CATSDGGVETQYF
many	TRBJ2-3	TRBV11-2	TRBD1	TGTGCCAGCAGCACCTCCTTCGGACAGGGGGAGGATACGCAGTATTTT	CASSTSFGQGEDTQYF
many	TRBJ2-7	TRBV27	TRBD2	TGTGCCAGCGCGACCTCGCTAGCGGGTCCCTACGAGCAGTACTTC	CASATSLAGPYEQYF
few	TRBJ1-1	TRBV5-1	NA	TGCGCCAGCAGCTCGACTTCCGGGGACACCCCCCCGGTCGCTGAAGCTTTCTTT	CASSSTSGDTPPVAEAFF
many	TRBJ1-2	TRBV28	NA	TGTGCCAGCAGTTTCCCCAGGGAGAACTATGGCTACACCTTC	CASSFPRENYGYTF
many	TRBJ2-2	TRBV6-2/TRBV6-3	NA	TGTGCCAGCAGTTCCCATCATAGATCCGGGGAGCTGTTTTTT	CASSSHHRSGELFF
many	TRBJ2-7	TRBV29-1	TRBD2	TGCAGCGTTGAAGATCGAGCGGGAGGGAACTACGAGCAGTACTTC	CSVEDRAGGNYEQYF
many	TRBJ1-2	TRBV12-3/TRBV12-4	NA	TGTGCCAGCAGTTTGTCGGTGATCTATGGCTACACCTTC	CASSLSVIYGYTF
few	TRBJ1-2	TRBV18	TRBD1	TGTGCCAGCTCACCAGATGACAGGGCCTATGGCTACACCTTC	CASSPDDRAYGYTF
many	TRBJ2-4	TRBV7-2	TRBD2	TGTGCCAGCAGCCCGAGGCGGGAGGACATTCAGTACTTC	CASSPRREDIQYF
few	TRBJ1-1	TRBV5-1	TRBD1	TGCGCCAGCAGCTTTGCCGACAGGGAAGTGACTGAAGCTTTCTTT	CASSFADREVTEAFF
many	TRBJ1-1	TRBV7-3	NA	TGTGCCAGCAGCTTAAATTCGGGAAGTGGAGGATCGGCTTTCTTT	CASSLNSGSGGSAFF
many	TRBJ1-1	TRBV4-3	NA	TGCGCCAGCAGCCAAATTAAGGGCTACACTGAAGCTTTCTTT	CASSQIKGYTEAFF
many	TRBJ2-5	TRBV6-2/TRBV6-3	TRBD2	TGTGCCAGCAGTTCCCCTAGCGGGAGAGGCGTAGGGGAGACCCAGTACTTC	CASSSPSGRGVGETQYF
many	TRBJ1-2	TRBV6-5	NA	TGTGCCAGCAGTTACGGGACTAACTATGGCTACACCTTC	CASSYGTNYGYTF
many	TRBJ1-1	TRBV7-2	NA	TGTGCCAGCAGCTTATATACAGGGCGAGCTTTCTTT	CASSLYTGRAFF
many	TRBJ1-5	TRBV28	TRBD1	TGTGCCAGCAGTACCTGGACAGGGAGTTTCCAGCCCCAGCATTTT	CASSTWTGSFQPQHF
many	TRBJ2-7	TRBV12-3/TRBV12-4	TRBD1	TGTGCCAGCAACTGGGGGGACAGGGACCACGAGCAGTACTTC	CASNWGDRDHEQYF
many	TRBJ2-7	TRBV12-3/TRBV12-4	NA	TGTGCCAGCAGTTCGACGGAAGAATACGAGCAGTACTTC	CASSSTEEYEQYF
NA	TRBJ2-5	TRBV20-1	NA	TGCAGTGCTAGCGGAACCGGGCGCCTCTACCAAGAGACCCAGTACTTC	CSASGTGRLYQETQYF
many	TRBJ1-3	TRBV6-1	NA	TGTGCCAGCAGACGGACAGCATCTGGAAACACCATATATTTT	CASRRTASGNTIYF
many	TRBJ2-7	TRBV2	NA	TGTGCCAGCAGTGAACCTCGGGGACTCTACGAGCAGTACTTC	CASSEPRGLYEQYF
many	TRBJ2-7	TRBV20-1	TRBD2	TGCAGTGCTAGACGTAGAACTAGCGGGACGTACGAGCAGTACTTC	CSARRRTSGTYEQYF
many	TRBJ1-1	TRBV6-5	NA	TGTGCCAGCAGTTACTCGAGGCAGGCCACGTTGTGTGAAGCTTTCTTT	CASSYSRQATLCEAFF
many	TRBJ1-1	TRBV6-1	TRBD1	TGTGCCAGCAGCTGGACAGGTACGAACACTGAAGCTTTCTTT	CASSWTGTNTEAFF
many	TRBJ2-3	TRBV20-1	TRBD2	TGCAGTGCTGAAGCCGGGCGGGAGTATCTCACAGATACGCAGTATTTT	CSAEAGREYLTDTQYF
many	TRBJ1-5	TRBV24-1	TRBD1	TGTGCCACCAGTGATTTCATTGTCAGGGGGAATTATAGCAATCAGCCCCAGCATTTT	CATSDFIVRGNYSNQPQHF
few	TRBJ2-2	TRBV11-1	NA	TGTGCCAGCAGCAACCCGCCGTCAACCGGGGAGCTGTTTTTT	CASSNPPSTGELFF
many	TRBJ2-7	TRBV6-5	TRBD1	TGTGCCAGCAGTTACTCGGCGGACAGGGTAATTATCGGGCAGTACTTC	CASSYSADRVIIGQYF
NA	TRBJ2-7	TRBV3-1	TRBD2	TGTGCCAGCACCTCCACATTTCCGGGACTAGCGGGGAACTACGAGCAGTACTTC	CASTSTFPGLAGNYEQYF
NA	TRBJ2-3	TRBV18	NA	TGTGCCAGCTCACCATTTGGCAGCTTCACAGATACGCAGTATTTT	CASSPFGSFTDTQYF
many	TRBJ1-2	TRBV25-1	TRBD1	TGTGCCAGCAGTGTGGACAGGGTATATGGCTACACCTTC	CASSVDRVYGYTF
many	TRBJ2-7	TRBV6-2/TRBV6-3	TRBD2	TGTGCCAGCAGTTTAACTAGCGGAGGGGACGAGCAGTACTTC	CASSLTSGGDEQYF
NA	TRBJ1-2	TRBV5-6	NA	TGTGCCAGCAGCTGGGGACTTCTGATTACCTTC	CASSWGLLITF
many	TRBJ2-5	TRBV28	TRBD2	TGTGCCAGCAGGTCGGGAGGCCACCAAGAGACCCAGTACTTC	CASRSGGHQETQYF
few	TRBJ2-7	TRBV5-1	TRBD1	TGCGCCAGCAGCTCCGGGACAGGGGGCATCTACGAGCAGTACTTC	CASSSGTGGIYEQYF
many	TRBJ1-1	TRBV12-3/TRBV12-4	NA	TGTGCCAGCAACCCTCAGGGGAGCACTGAAGCTTTCTTT	CASNPQGSTEAFF
many	TRBJ1-5	TRBV28	NA	TGTGCCAGCAGTTTTTGGGGGTTAAGCAATCAGCCCCAGCATTTT	CASSFWGLSNQPQHF
NA	TRBJ2-5	TRBV7-9	TRBD2	TGTGCCAGCAGCTTCGCGTCTAGCGGGAGGGCCGTAAAGACCCAGTACTTC	CASSFASSGRAVKTQYF
many	TRBJ2-5	TRBV28	TRBD1	TGTGCCAGCAGTTCGCCGGGACAGGGACCAGAGACCCAGTACTTC	CASSSPGQGPETQYF
NA	TRBJ2-2	TRBV2	NA	TGTGCCAGCAGTGAAGGGAGCGGCACCGGGGAGCTGTTTTTT	CASSEGSGTGELFF
many	TRBJ1-1	TRBV2	NA	TGTGCCGGAAAGGGAGAGGGAGGTATGGAAGCTTTCTTT	CAGKGEGGMEAFF
many	TRBJ1-2	TRBV19	NA	TGTGCCAGTAGTATTAGCACATCTAACTATGGCTACACCTTC	CASSISTSNYGYTF
many	TRBJ2-7	TRBV9	TRBD1	TGTGCCAGCAGCGTAACCCCAGGACAGGGGACCTCCTACGAGCAGTACTTC	CASSVTPGQGTSYEQYF
NA	TRBJ1-5	TRBV28	TRBD1	TGTGCCAGCAGTTTATTAGGAACCACAGGGGCCGGGCAGCCCCAGCATTTT	CASSLLGTTGAGQPQHF
many	TRBJ2-5	TRBV10-3	TRBD1	TGTGCCATCAGTGACTCGGGACAGCAAGAGACCCAGTACTTC	CAISDSGQQETQYF
few	TRBJ1-6	TRBV6-1	TRBD1	TGTGCCAGCACCTACACCCGGGACAGCTATAATTCACCCCTCCACTTT	CASTYTRDSYNSPLHF
many	TRBJ2-7	TRBV7-8	NA	TGTGCCAGCAGCTTAGGGACCTACGAGCAGTACTTC	CASSLGTYEQYF